This T cell receptor beta chain was sequenced for a study of shared clonotypes between healthy human individuals. Study-level points and caveats: Generation probabilities were higher for clonotypes shared across all four sorted-subset donors than for unshared ones. A small donor pool kept down the genetic and exposure-history diversity that was represented.

Germline assignment: CDR1 LGHNA and CDR2 YSLEER. V shed 4 bases and J shed 1 base, with 6 bases lying between them. This CDR3 has 13 residues. Assay: immunoSEQ multiplex PCR; the TCRdb copy retains only in-frame clones and omits some. The sample includes 2.5 million or so clones, around nine tenths of them seen just once. On this clone: What it binds is unknown.

The source material was naive CD4+ T cells sorted from blood. Described subset: CD45RA+ positively selected. The chain is built from TRBV4-3 and TRBJ2-3; D is unclear. This clonotype originated in a man between 18 and 29 years old in good health. The CDR3: CASSRQGTDTQYF. The CDR3 DNA reads as TGCGCCAGCAGCCGCCAGGGCACAGATACGCAGTATTTT.